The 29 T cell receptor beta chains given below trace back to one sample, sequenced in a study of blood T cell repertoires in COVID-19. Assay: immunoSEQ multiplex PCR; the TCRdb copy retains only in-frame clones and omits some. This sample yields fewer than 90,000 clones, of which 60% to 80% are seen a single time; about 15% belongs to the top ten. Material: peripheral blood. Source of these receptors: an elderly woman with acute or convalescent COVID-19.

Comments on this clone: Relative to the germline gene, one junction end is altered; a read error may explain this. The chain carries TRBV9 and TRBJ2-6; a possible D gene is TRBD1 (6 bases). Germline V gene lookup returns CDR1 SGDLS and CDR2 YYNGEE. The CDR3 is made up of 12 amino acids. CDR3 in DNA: TGTGCCAGCAGCAAGGGGGACAACGTCCTGACTTTC. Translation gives CASSKGDNVLTF.

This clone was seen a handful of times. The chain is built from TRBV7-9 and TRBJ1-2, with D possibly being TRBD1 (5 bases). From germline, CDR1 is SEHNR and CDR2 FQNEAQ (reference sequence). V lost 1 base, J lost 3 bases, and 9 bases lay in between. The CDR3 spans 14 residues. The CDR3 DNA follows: TGTGCCAGCAGCTTAGTAACAGGTGACTATGGCTACACCTTC. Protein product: CASSLVTGDYGYTF.

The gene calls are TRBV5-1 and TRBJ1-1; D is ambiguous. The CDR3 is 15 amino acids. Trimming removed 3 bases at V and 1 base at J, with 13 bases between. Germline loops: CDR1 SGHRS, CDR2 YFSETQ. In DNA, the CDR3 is TGCGCCAGCAGCTCGCGGGGAATGGGGAACACTGAAGCTTTCTTT. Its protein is CASSSRGMGNTEAFF.

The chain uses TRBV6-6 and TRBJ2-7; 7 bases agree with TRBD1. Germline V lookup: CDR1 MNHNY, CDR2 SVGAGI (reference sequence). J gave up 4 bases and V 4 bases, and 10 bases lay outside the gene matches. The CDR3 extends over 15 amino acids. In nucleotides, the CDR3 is TGTGCCAGCAGTTCCCGGGACAGAGTGCTTTACGAGCAGTACTTC. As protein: CASSSRDRVLYEQYF.

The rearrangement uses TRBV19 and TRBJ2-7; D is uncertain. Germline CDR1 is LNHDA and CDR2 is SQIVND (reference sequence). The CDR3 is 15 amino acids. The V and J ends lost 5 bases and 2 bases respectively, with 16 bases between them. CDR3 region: CASSAAAVKTYEQYF. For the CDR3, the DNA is TGTGCCAGTAGTGCCGCCGCGGTAAAAACCTACGAGCAGTACTTC.

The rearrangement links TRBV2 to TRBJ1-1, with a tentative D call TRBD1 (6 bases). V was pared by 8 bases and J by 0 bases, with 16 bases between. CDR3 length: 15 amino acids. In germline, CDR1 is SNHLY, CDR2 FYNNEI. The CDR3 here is CASVARRGMNTEAFF. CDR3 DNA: TGTGCCAGCGTAGCGCGCAGGGGCATGAACACTGAAGCTTTCTTT.

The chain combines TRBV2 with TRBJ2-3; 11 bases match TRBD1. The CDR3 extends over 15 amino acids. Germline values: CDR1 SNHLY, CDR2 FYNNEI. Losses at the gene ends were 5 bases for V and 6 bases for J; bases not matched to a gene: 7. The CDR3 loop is CASSPLDRGRDTQYF. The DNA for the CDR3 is TGTGCCAGCAGTCCGTTGGACAGGGGGCGGGATACGCAGTATTTT.

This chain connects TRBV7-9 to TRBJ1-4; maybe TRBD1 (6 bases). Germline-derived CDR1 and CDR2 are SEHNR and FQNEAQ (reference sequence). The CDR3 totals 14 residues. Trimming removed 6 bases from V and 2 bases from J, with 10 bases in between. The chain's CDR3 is CASSFTGTNEKLFF. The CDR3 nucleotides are TGTGCCAGCAGTTTTACAGGGACTAATGAAAAACTGTTTTTT.

CDR3 nucleotides: TGCGCCAGCAGCTTGGGGGGACAGGTTTCTCAGCCCCAGCATTTT. It translates to CASSLGGQVSQPQHF. The chain links TRBV5-1 to TRBJ1-5; TRBD1 aligns across 8 bases. V lost 0 bases and J lost 6; bases outside the gene matches: 5. The CDR3 sequence is 15 residues long. Germline CDR1 and CDR2: SGHRS and YFSETQ.

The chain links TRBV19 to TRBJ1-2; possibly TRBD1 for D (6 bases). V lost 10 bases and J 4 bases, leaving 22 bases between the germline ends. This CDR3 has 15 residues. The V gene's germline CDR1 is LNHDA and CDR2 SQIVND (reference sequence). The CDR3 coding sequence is TGTGCCACCCAAAAGGGGGACGGGGATAGCTATGGCTACACCTTC. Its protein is CATQKGDGDSYGYTF. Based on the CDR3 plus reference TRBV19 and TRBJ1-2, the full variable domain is DGGITQSPKYLFRKEGQNVTLSCEQNLNHDAMYWYRQDPGQGLRLIYYSQIVNDFQKGDIAEGYSVSREKKESFPLTVTSAQKNPTAFYLCATQKGDGDSYGYTFGSGTRLTVV.

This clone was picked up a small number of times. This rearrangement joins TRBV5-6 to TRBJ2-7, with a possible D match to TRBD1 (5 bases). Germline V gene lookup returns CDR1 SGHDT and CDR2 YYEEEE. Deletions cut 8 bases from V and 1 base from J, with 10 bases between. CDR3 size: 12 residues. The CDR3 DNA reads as TGTGCCAGTTCTACAGGATCCTACGAGCAGTACTTC. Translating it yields CASSTGSYEQYF.

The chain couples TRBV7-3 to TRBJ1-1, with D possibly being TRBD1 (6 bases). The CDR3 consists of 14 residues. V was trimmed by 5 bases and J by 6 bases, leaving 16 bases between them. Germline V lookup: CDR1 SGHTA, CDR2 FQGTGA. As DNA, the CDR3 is TGTGCCAGCAGCCCGGGACAAATTGGCCCTGAAGCTTTCTTT. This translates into CASSPGQIGPEAFF.

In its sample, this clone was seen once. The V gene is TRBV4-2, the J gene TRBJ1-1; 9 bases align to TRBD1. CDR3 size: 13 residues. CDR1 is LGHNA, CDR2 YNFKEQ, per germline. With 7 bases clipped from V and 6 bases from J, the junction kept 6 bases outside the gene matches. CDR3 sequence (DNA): TGTGCCAGCAACCCGGGACAGGGCCCTGAAGCTTTCTTT. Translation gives CASNPGQGPEAFF.

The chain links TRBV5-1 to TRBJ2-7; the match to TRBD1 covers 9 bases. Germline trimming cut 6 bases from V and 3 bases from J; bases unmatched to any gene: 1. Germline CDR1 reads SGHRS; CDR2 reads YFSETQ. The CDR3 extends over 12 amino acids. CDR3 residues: CASKDRGYEQYF. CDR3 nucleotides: TGCGCCAGCAAGGACAGGGGCTACGAGCAGTACTTC.

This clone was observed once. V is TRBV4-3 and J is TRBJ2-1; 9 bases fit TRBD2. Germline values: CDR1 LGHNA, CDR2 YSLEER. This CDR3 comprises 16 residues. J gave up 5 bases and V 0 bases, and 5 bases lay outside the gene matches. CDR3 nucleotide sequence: TGCGCCAGCAGCCAAGATGGTCTAGCGGGACACAATGAGCAGTTCTTC. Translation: CASSQDGLAGHNEQFF.

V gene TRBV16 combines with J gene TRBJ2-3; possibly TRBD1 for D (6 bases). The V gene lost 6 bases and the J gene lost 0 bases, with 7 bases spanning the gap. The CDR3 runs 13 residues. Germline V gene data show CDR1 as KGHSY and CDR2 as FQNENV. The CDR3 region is CASSTGSTDTQYF. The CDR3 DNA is TGTGCCAGCAGTACAGGGAGCACAGATACGCAGTATTTT.

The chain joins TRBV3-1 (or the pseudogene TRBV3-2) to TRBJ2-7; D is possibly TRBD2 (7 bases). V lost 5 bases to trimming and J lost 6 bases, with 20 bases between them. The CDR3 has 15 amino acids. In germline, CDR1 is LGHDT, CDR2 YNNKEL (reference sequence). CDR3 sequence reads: CASSGGLSGPSEQYF. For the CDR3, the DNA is TGTGCCAGCAGCGGGGGCCTTAGCGGGCCCTCCGAGCAGTACTTC.

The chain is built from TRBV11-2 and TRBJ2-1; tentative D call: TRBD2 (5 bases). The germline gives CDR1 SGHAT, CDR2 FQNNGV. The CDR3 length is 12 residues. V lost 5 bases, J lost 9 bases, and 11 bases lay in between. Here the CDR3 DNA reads TGTGCCAGCAGCCCTGGGAGCCGTGAGCAGTTCTTC. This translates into CASSPGSREQFF. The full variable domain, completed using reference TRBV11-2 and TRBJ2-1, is EAGVAQSPRYKIIEKRQSVAFWCNPISGHATLYWYQQILGQGPKLLIQFQNNGVVDDSQLPKDRFSAERLKGVDSTLKIQPAKLEDSAVYLCASSPGSREQFFGPGTRLTVL.

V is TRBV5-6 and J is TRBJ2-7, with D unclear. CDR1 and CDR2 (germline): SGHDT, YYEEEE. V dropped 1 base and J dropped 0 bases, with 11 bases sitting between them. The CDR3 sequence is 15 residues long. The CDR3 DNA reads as TGTGCCAGCAGCTTGCGCGACATTGGCTCCTACGAGCAGTACTTC. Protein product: CASSLRDIGSYEQYF. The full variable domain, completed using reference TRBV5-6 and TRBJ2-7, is DAGVTQSPTHLIKTRGQQVTLRCSPKSGHDTVSWYQQALGQGPQFIFQYYEEEERQRGNFPDRFSGHQFPNYSSELNVNALLLGDSALYLCASSLRDIGSYEQYFGPGTRLTVT.

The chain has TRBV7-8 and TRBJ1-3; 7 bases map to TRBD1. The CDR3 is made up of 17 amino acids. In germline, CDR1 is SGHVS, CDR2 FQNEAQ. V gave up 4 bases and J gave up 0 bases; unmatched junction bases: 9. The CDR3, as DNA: TGTGCCAGCAGCTCGAAGAGGGACAGCAGCTCTGGAAACACCATATATTTT. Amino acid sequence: CASSSKRDSSSGNTIYF.

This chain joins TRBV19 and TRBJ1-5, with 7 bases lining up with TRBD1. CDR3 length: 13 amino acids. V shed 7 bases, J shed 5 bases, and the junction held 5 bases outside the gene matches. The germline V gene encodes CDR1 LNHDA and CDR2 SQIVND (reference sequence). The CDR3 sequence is CASTGTADQPQHF. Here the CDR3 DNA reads TGTGCCAGTACCGGGACAGCCGATCAGCCCCAGCATTTT.

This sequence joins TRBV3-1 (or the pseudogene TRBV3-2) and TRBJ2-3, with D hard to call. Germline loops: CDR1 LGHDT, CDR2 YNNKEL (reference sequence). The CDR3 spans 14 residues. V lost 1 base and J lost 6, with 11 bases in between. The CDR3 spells CASSQVAPGDTQYF. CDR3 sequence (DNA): TGTGCCAGCAGCCAAGTCGCGCCCGGGGATACGCAGTATTTT.

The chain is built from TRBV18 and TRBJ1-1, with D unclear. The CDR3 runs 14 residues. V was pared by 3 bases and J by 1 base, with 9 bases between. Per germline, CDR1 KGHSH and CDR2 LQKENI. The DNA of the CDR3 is TGTGCCAGCTCACCGCGGGTCGAGAACACTGAAGCTTTCTTT. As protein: CASSPRVENTEAFF.

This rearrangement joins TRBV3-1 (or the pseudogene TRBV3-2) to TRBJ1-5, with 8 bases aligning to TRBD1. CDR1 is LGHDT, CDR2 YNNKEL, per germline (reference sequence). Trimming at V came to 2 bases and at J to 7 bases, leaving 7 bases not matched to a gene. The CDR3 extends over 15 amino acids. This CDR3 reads CASSQTTGANQPQHF. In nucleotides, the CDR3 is TGTGCCAGCAGCCAAACGACAGGGGCTAACCAGCCCCAGCATTTT.

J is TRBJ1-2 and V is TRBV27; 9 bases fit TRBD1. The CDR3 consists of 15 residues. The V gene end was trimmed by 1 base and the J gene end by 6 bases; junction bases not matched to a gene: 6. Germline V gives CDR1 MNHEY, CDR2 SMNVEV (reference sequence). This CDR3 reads CASSLWGTGSHGYTF. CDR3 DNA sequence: TGTGCCAGCAGTTTATGGGGGACAGGGTCTCATGGCTACACCTTC.

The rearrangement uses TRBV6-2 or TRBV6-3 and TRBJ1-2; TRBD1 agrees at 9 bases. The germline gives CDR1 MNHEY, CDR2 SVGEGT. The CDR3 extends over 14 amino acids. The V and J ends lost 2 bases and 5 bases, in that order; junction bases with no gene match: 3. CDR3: CASSYAGTGYGYTF. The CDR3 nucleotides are TGTGCCAGCAGTTACGCCGGGACAGGGTATGGCTACACCTTC.

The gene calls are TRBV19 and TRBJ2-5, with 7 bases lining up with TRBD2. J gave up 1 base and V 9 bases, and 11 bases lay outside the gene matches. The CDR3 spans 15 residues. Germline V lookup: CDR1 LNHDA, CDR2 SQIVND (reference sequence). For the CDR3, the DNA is TGTGCCAGCGGGGGGATAGCGGGCACCCAAGAGACCCAGTACTTC. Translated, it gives CASGGIAGTQETQYF.

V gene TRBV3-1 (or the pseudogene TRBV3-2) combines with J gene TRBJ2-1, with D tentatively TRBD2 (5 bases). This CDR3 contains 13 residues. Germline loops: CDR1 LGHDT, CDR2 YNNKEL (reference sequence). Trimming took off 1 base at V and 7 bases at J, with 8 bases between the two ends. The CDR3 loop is CASSQVRGNEQFF. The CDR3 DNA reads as TGTGCCAGCAGCCAAGTGAGAGGGAATGAGCAGTTCTTC.

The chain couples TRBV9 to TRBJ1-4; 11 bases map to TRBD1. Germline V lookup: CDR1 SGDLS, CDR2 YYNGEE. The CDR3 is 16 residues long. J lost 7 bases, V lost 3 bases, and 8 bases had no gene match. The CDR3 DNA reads TGTGCCAGCAGCGAAGACCCCGGGACAGGGGGTGAAAAACTGTTTTTT. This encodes CASSEDPGTGGEKLFF. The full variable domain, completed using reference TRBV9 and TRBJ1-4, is DSGVTQTPKHLITATGQRVTLRCSPRSGDLSVYWYQQSLDQGLQFLIQYYNGEERAKGNILERFSAQQFPDLHSELNLSSLELGDSALYFCASSEDPGTGGEKLFFGSGTQLSVL.